These 10 T cell receptor beta chains were sequenced from one sample in a study of identical twins. TCRdb used MiXCR to reprocess the 5' RACE reads, holding one entry per CDR3 protein. The data show 350,000 to 400,000 distinct CDR3 sequences, approximately 10% seen once. The sample consisted of naive T cells sorted from blood. Source of these receptors: a woman between 45 and 65 years old in good health.

The sample holds a few counts of this clonotype. The rearrangement joins TRBV10-3 to TRBJ2-5, with D possibly being TRBD1 or TRBD2 (5 bases each). The CDR3 length is 12 residues. V was cut by 9 bases and J by 5 bases, with 13 bases left in between. Germline V lookup: CDR1 ENHRY, CDR2 SYGVKD. The chain's CDR3 is CAIADWGETQYF. CDR3 nucleotides: TGTGCCATTGCGGACTGGGGCGAGACCCAGTACTTC.

This sequence joins TRBV19 and TRBJ2-5, with D possibly matching TRBD1 (6 bases). Trimming removed 8 bases at V and 4 bases at J, with 17 bases between. This CDR3 comprises 14 residues. Per the germline V gene, CDR1 is LNHDA and CDR2 is SQIVND (reference sequence). Written as DNA, the CDR3 is TGTGCCAGTTCGGGACAATTAAGTGGAGAGACCCAGTACTTC. Amino acids: CASSGQLSGETQYF.

This chain connects TRBV4-2 to TRBJ2-1; 11 bases agree with TRBD2. Germline CDR1 LGHNA, CDR2 YNFKEQ. V lost 0 bases, J lost 5 bases, and 3 bases stayed unmatched. There are 16 residues in the CDR3. The CDR3 DNA follows: TGTGCCAGCAGCCAAGAGGGACTAGCGGTCAACAATGAGCAGTTCTTC. Encoded protein: CASSQEGLAVNNEQFF.

The V gene is TRBV9, the J gene TRBJ2-7; 10 nucleotides match TRBD1. The CDR3 runs 14 residues. V shed 4 bases and J 2 bases; nucleotides not matched to a gene: 3. Germline CDR1 is SGDLS and CDR2 is YYNGEE. Written as DNA, the CDR3 is TGTGCCAGCAGCCCAGGACAGGGGGCCTACGAGCAGTACGTC. It specifies CASSPGQGAYEQYV.

This clonotype was counted a few times. The chain combines TRBV9 with TRBJ2-3; D unclear. V was pared by 5 bases and J by 3 bases, with 13 bases between. Germline V gene lookup returns CDR1 SGDLS and CDR2 YYNGEE. The CDR3 has 14 residues. Here the CDR3 DNA reads TGTGCCAGCAGTTTCAGAGGTATAACAGATACGCAGTATTTT. Translation: CASSFRGITDTQYF.

This clonotype was seen only a few times. The J gene is TRBJ1-4, the V gene TRBV5-5; perhaps TRBD1 as D (5 bases). The CDR3 is 14 residues long. V was trimmed by 0 bases and J by 8 bases, leaving 11 bases between them. The V gene's germline CDR1 is SGHKS and CDR2 YYEKEE (reference sequence). In DNA form, the CDR3 reads TGTGCCAGCAGCTTGGCCGGGGCGAGGGAAAAACTGTTTTTT. Translating it yields CASSLAGAREKLFF.

The V and J genes are TRBV5-1 and TRBJ2-3, with 8 bases matching TRBD1. V trimming: 2 bases; J trimming: 2 bases; junction bases outside the gene matches: 7. The CDR3 is 16 amino acids. CDR1 SGHRS and CDR2 YFSETQ come from the germline V gene. As DNA, the CDR3 is TGCGCCAGCAGCTTATCGACAGGGGCCCTCACAGATACGCAGTATTTT. Translation gives CASSLSTGALTDTQYF.

The rearrangement uses TRBV18 and TRBJ2-5; 9 nucleotides agree with TRBD2. The germline CDR1 and CDR2 sequences are KGHSH and LQKENI. The CDR3 is 19 amino acids. V lost 6 bases to trimming and J lost 2 bases; unmatched junction nucleotides: 19. The CDR3 sequence: CASSLLTPLTSGYQETQYF. CDR3 in DNA: TGTGCCAGCTCTCTCTTAACTCCGTTGACTAGCGGATATCAAGAGACCCAGTACTTC.

The rearrangement uses TRBV5-1 and TRBJ2-5, with D possibly matching TRBD2 (6 bases). The CDR3 consists of 15 residues. The germline CDR1 and CDR2 sequences are SGHRS and YFSETQ. Trimming left V 5 bases short and J 6 bases short, with 20 bases between. DNA for the CDR3: TGCGCCAGCAGAGAGCTGGGACTGCCCCTTAAGACCCAGTACTTC. Protein product: CASRELGLPLKTQYF.

This clonotype was detected many times. This chain connects TRBV12-3 or TRBV12-4 to TRBJ2-5; the match to TRBD1 covers 8 bases. The CDR3 length is 16 residues. Trimming cost V 4 bases and J 5 bases; bases outside gene matches: 12. The CDR3 reads CASSSLDREGIETQYF. Here the CDR3 DNA reads TGTGCCAGCAGTTCTTTGGACAGGGAAGGGATTGAGACCCAGTACTTC.